The text below deals with one T cell receptor (beta chain). What it binds is not known. One end of the junction does not line up with germline, which may come from a read error. This CDR3 is built from 15 residues. The V gene's germline CDR1 is SGHDT and CDR2 YYEEEE. Culture lasted 10 days before CD4+ T cell isolation. The sample comes from a study of vaccination effects on CD4 cells after COVID-19. The method was immunoSEQ multiplex PCR; TCRdb's version includes in-frame clones alone and lacks a portion of them. Here the sample spans tens of thousands of clones, about two thirds being singletons. The sequences come from CD4+ T cells from PBMCs cultured without peptide, collected before COVID-19 vaccination. This chain connects TRBV5-6 to TRBJ2-7; 7 bases match TRBD1. The sequence derives from a human donor who had a prior SARS-CoV-2 infection. The CDR3 sequence is CASSLYRTGSNEQYF. CDR3 DNA sequence: TGTGCCAGCAGCTTGTATCGGACAGGCTCCAACGAGCAGTACTTC.